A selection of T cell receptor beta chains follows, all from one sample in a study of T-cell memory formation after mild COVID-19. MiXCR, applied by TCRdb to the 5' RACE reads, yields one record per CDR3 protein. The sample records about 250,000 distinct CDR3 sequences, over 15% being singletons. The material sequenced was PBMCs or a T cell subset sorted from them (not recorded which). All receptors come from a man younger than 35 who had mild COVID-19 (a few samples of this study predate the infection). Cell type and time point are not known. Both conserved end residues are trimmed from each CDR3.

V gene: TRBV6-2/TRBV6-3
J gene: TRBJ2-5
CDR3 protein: ASSFRTSGETQY

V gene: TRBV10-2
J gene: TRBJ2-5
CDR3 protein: ASRGQDGYQETQY

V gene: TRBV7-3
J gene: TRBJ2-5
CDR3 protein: ASSYRGGGGETQY

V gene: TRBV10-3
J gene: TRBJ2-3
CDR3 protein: AIRDGSYTDTQY

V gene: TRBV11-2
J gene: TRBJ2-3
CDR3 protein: ASSLDWRGADTQY

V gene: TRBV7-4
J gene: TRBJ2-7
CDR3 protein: ASSLLPSGAYEQY

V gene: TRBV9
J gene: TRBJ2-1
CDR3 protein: ASSVSGGAWDEQF

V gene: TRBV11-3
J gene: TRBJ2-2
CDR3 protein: ASSGQSSTGELF

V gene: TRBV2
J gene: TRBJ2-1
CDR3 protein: ASSDSLAGGGNEQF

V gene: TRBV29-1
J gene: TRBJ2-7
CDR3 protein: SVWAGVHEQY

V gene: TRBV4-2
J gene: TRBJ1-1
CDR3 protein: ASSRKLQPNTEAF

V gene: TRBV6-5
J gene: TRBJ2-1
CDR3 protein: ASSTYTGGTYNEQF

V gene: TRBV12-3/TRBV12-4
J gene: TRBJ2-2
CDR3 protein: ASSLNPAGELF

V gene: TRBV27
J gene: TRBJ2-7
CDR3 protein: ASSFGRGNEQY

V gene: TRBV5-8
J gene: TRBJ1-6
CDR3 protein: ASSRGYGDSPLH

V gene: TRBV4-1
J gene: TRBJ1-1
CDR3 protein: ASSQGKVASTEAF

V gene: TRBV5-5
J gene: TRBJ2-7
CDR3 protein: ASSLGRGPKSYEQY

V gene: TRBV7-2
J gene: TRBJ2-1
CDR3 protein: ASSVSGALSYNEQF

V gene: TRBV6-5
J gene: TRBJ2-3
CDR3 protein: ASSYSGTGRDTQY

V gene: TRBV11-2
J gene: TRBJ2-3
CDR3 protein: ASSFTRDRWNTQY

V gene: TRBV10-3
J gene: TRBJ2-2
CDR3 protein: AITGTGAGELF

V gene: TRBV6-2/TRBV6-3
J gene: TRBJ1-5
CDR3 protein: ASEHEGGRNQPQH

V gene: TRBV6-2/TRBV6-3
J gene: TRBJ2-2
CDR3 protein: ASSWTRVGELF

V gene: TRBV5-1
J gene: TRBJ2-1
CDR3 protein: ASSAAPGLDNEQF

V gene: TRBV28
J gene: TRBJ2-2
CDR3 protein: ASSYDRVGSGELF

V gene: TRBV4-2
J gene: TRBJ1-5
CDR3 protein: ASSQDLHQPQH

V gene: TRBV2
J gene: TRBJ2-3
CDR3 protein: ASSILETDTQY

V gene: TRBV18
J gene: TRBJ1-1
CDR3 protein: ASSPGVIALNTEAF

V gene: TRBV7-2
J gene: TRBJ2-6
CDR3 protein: ASSFSGSGANVLT

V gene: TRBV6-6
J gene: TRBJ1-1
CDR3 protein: ASKNTVGTEAF

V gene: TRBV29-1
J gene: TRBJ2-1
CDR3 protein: SVEQGGYEQF

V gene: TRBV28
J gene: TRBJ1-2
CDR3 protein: ASNGAGGNYGYT

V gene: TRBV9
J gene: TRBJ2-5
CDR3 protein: ASSGGPVPPMETQY

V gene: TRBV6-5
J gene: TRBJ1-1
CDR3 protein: ASSYSNYGGNEAF

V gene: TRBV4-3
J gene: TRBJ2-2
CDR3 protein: ASSQTGYTGELF

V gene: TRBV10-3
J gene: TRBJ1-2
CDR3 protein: AIGFPDNYGYT

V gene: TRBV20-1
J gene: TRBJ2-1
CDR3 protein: SANGRTIDNEQF

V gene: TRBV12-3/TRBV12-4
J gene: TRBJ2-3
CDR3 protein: ASTQSGTGRTDTQY

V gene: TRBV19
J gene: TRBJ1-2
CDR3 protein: ASSTRTERSYGYT

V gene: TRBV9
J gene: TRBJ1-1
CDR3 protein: ASSAFPGGADTEAF

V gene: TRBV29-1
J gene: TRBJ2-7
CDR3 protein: SVEDGRKANYEQY

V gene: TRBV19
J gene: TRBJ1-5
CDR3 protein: ATTGVIGQPQH

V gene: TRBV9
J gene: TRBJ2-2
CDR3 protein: ASSPPGSGTGELF

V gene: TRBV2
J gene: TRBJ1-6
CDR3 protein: ASSEAVGLAVPSSYNSPLH

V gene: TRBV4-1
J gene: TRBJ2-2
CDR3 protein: ASSQELGLAGGSGAGELF

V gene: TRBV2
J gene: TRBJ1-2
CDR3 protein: ASRGTGQGRDGYT

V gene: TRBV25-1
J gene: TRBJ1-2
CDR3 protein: ASRPDGYGYT

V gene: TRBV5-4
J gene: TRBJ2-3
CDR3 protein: ASSGSTRDTQY

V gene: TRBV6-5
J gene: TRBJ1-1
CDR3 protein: ASTAGATEAF

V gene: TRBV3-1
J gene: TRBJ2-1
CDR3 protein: ASSRGENNEQF

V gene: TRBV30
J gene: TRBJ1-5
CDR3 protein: AWSEALNQPQH

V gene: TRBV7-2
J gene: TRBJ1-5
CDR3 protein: ASTSDTGSNQPQH

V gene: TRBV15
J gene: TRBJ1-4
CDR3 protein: ATSRDLGQGFDEKLF

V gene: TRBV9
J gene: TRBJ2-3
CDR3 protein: ASGLAGGPPDTQY

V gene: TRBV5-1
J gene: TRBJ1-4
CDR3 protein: ASSFNRGNEKLF